These 2 T cell receptor beta chains came from one sample sequenced in a study of response to subunit inactivated influenza vaccine. In TCRdb, the RT-PCR reads were re-called with MiXCR into one record per CDR3 protein. The table records around 500,000 distinct CDR3 sequences, over 9.5% of them present only once. The source was PBMCs from blood, collected about 40 days after vaccination. Receptor source: a man aged 50-59 years who received an inactivated influenza vaccine.

This clonotype was observed at least ten times. J is TRBJ2-3 and V is TRBV29-1; TRBD1 matches at 8 bases. The germline gives CDR1 SQVTM, CDR2 ANQGSEA. V lost 5 bases to trimming and J lost 7 bases; unmatched junction nucleotides: 11. CDR3 size: 14 residues. In DNA form, the CDR3 reads TGCAGCGTTCACCCGGGACAGGCGGGAAATACGCAGTATTTT. Its protein is CSVHPGQAGNTQYF.

This clonotype was seen many times. This chain links TRBV5-5 with TRBJ2-2, with D possibly being TRBD2 (5 bases). Between the trimmed V and J ends, which lost 0 bases and 4 bases, there was a span of 13 bases. This CDR3 contains 16 residues. Germline loops: CDR1 SGHKS, CDR2 YYEKEE (reference sequence). In DNA, the CDR3 is TGTGCCAGCAGCTTGGATCGACAACGGGGCACCGGGGAGCTGTTTTTT. Its translation is CASSLDRQRGTGELFF.